The 22 T cell receptor beta chains below were found in one sample sequenced in a study of T-cell memory formation after mild COVID-19. TCRdb redid the calling of the 5' RACE reads with MiXCR, one entry per CDR3 protein. The sample lists tens of thousands of distinct CDR3 sequences, more than 13% seen once, with roughly two fifths in the top ten. The specimen was PBMCs or a T cell subset sorted from them (not recorded which). These receptors were taken from a man between 18 and 29 years old who had mild COVID-19 (a few samples of this study predate the infection). Cell type and time point are not known.

This clonotype was counted a few times. V usage is TRBV11-2 and J usage is TRBJ1-6, with D uncertain. From germline, CDR1 is SGHAT and CDR2 FQNNGV. The CDR3 length is 16 residues. The V and J ends lost 5 bases and 4 bases respectively, with 15 bases between them. In DNA form, the CDR3 reads TGTGCCAGCAGCCCGAGGAGCACCCTATATAATTCACCCCTCCACTTT. This gives the protein CASSPRSTLYNSPLHF.

Only a few counts were recorded for this clonotype. V and J are TRBV14 and TRBJ1-1; no clear D gene. The CDR3 contains 16 residues. CDR1 is SGHDN and CDR2 is FVKESK in the germline V gene. The germline V and J ends were trimmed by 0 bases and 6 bases, with 17 bases remaining between them. CDR3: CASSQEVGAGMAEAFF. The CDR3, as DNA: TGTGCCAGCAGCCAAGAGGTGGGTGCGGGGATGGCTGAAGCTTTCTTT.

A few counts support this clonotype. The chain recombines TRBV7-2 with TRBJ2-7; 10 nucleotides align to TRBD1. CDR3 size: 16 residues. V shed 4 bases and J 4 bases; nucleotides not matched to a gene: 10. Germline CDR1 SGHTA, CDR2 FQGNSA. CDR3 sequence reads: CASSSGQGFRLYEQYF. In DNA, the CDR3 is TGTGCCAGCAGCTCGGGACAGGGGTTCAGATTGTACGAGCAGTACTTC.

The sample holds one count of this clonotype. The rearrangement uses TRBV7-2 and TRBJ1-2, with a possible D match to TRBD1 (5 bases). Germline CDR1 is SGHTA and CDR2 is FQGNSA. Deletions cut 6 bases from V and 2 bases from J, with 13 bases between. The CDR3 loop spans 14 amino acids. CDR3 nucleotide sequence: TGTGCCAGCAGTCATAGCGCAGGGAACTATGGCTACACCTTC. Translation: CASSHSAGNYGYTF. The complete variable domain, with remaining parts taken from reference TRBV7-2 and TRBJ1-2, reads GAGVSQSPSNKVTEKGKDVELRCDPISGHTALYWYRQSLGQGLEFLIYFQGNSAPDKSGLPSDRFSAERTGGSVSTLTIQRTQQEDSAVYLCASSHSAGNYGYTFGSGTRLTVV.

This clonotype occurred a few times. The CDR3 protein is CASSEGQNLPYEQYV. The CDR3 DNA reads as TGCGCCAGCAGTGAAGGACAGAACTTACCCTACGAGCAGTACGTC. The chain carries TRBV10-1 and TRBJ2-7; TRBD1 might be the D (6 bases). V gave up 3 bases and J gave up 2 bases, with 14 bases separating them. Germline V gives CDR1 WNHNN, CDR2 SYGVQD (reference sequence). The CDR3 is 15 residues long.

The sample holds many counts of this clonotype. This chain uses TRBV5-1 with TRBJ1-1; 7 bases are a match to TRBD1. The CDR3 runs 15 residues. The V and J ends lost 3 bases and 2 bases, in that order; junction bases with no gene match: 7. From germline, CDR1 is SGHRS and CDR2 YFSETQ. Here the CDR3 reads CASSSRGADNTEAFF. In DNA form, the CDR3 reads TGCGCCAGCAGCTCCAGGGGGGCCGACAACACTGAAGCTTTCTTT.

There are a few counts of this clonotype. In DNA form, the CDR3 reads TGTGCCAGCAGTTACCCTAGCGGGACCGTAGCAGATACGCAGTATTTT. It codes for CASSYPSGTVADTQYF. The V and J genes are TRBV6-2 or TRBV6-3 and TRBJ2-3, with TRBD2 identical over 9 bases. Germline V CDR1 and CDR2: MNHEY, SVGEGT. The CDR3 runs 16 residues. With 2 bases clipped from V and 4 bases from J, the junction kept 7 bases outside the gene matches.

This chain uses TRBV9 with TRBJ2-5; weak D call: TRBD1 (5 bases). V was pared by 0 bases and J by 3 bases, with 9 bases between. The germline V gene has CDR1 SGDLS and CDR2 YYNGEE. The CDR3 has 14 amino acids. The CDR3 reads CASSVGSREETQYF. The CDR3 bases are TGTGCCAGCAGCGTAGGTTCCAGGGAAGAGACCCAGTACTTC.

This clonotype was picked up many times. This chain connects TRBV28 to TRBJ1-2; no firm D call. The CDR3 has 15 residues. The germline V and J ends were trimmed by 3 bases and 8 bases, with 19 bases remaining between them. Germline values: CDR1 MDHEN, CDR2 SYDVKM. The CDR3 is CASSLIPGPSGGYTF. The CDR3 region has the DNA TGTGCCAGCAGTTTGATCCCCGGTCCGAGTGGCGGCTACACCTTC.

The gene calls are TRBV3-1 and TRBJ2-7; TRBD2 aligns across 7 bases. Germline V gives CDR1 LGHDT, CDR2 YNNKEL (reference sequence). Trimming took 3 bases from V and 6 from J; bases not matched to a gene: 11. This CDR3 spans 15 amino acids. DNA of the CDR3: TGTGCCAGCAGCCAGGGAGGGACGAACAACGCCGAGCAGTACTTC. Translating gives CASSQGGTNNAEQYF.

V gene TRBV5-1 combines with J gene TRBJ1-6; D is possibly TRBD1 (5 bases). Trimming removed 4 bases at V and 9 bases at J, with 11 bases between. Germline V gene sequence: CDR1 SGHRS, CDR2 YFSETQ. The CDR3 covers 13 residues. CDR3 in DNA: TGCGCCAGCAGCCTTGCAGGGTTTTCACCCCTCCACTTT. Translated: CASSLAGFSPLHF. The full variable domain, its missing parts supplied by reference TRBV5-1 and TRBJ1-6, is KAGVTQTPRYLIKTRGQQVTLSCSPISGHRSVSWYQQTPGQGLQFLFEYFSETQRNKGNFPGRFSGRQFSNSRSEMNVSTLELGDSALYLCASSLAGFSPLHFGNGTRLTVT.

This clonotype was recorded a few times. The chain carries TRBV4-3 and TRBJ1-3; unclear D gene. The CDR3 contains 17 residues. V lost 7 bases, J lost 0 bases, and 19 bases lay in between. The V gene's germline CDR1 is LGHNA and CDR2 YSLEER. CDR3 nucleotide sequence: TGCGCCAGCAACCCTGAAATTCACAGTGACTCTGGAAACACCATATATTTT. It yields the protein CASNPEIHSDSGNTIYF.

In its sample, this clonotype was seen a few times. The J gene is TRBJ2-2, the V gene TRBV6-5; 9 bases map to TRBD1. V trimming: 5 bases; J trimming: 9 bases; junction bases outside the gene matches: 7. Germline CDR1 MNHEY, CDR2 SVGAGI. The CDR3 has 14 residues. The CDR3 DNA follows: TGTGCCAGCAGTCGGACAGGGGAGTCGAGGGAGCTGTTTTTT. Its protein is CASSRTGESRELFF.

This clonotype was observed a few times. V gene TRBV6-2 or TRBV6-3 combines with J gene TRBJ2-2; 10 bases line up with TRBD2. Germline V gives CDR1 MNHEY, CDR2 SVGEGT. Trimming at V came to 5 bases and at J to 4 bases, leaving 16 bases not matched to a gene. The CDR3 extends over 19 amino acids. DNA of the CDR3: TGTGCCAGCAGTCGATCGGAGGGAGCGGGGGGGCCGTTCACCGGGGAGCTGTTTTTT. This translates into CASSRSEGAGGPFTGELFF.

This clonotype was counted only a few times. J is TRBJ2-2 and V is TRBV9; TRBD1 matches 8 bases. The CDR3 loop spans 16 amino acids. Trimming cost V 4 bases and J 0 bases; bases outside gene matches: 5. The germline gives CDR1 SGDLS, CDR2 YYNGEE. Written as DNA, the CDR3 is TGTGCCAGCAGCCCGACAGGGGCGCCGAACACCGGGGAGCTGTTTTTT. Amino acid sequence: CASSPTGAPNTGELFF.

The chain has TRBV7-6 and TRBJ2-1; 8 bases fit TRBD2. This CDR3 contains 15 residues. V was clipped by 5 bases and J by 4 bases; unmatched bases: 7. Germline V gene data show CDR1 as SGHVS and CDR2 as FNYEAQ. The CDR3, as DNA: TGTGCCAGCAGCCCGGCCGAGCGGGGGTACAATGAGCAGTTCTTC. It codes for CASSPAERGYNEQFF.

This chain joins TRBV5-6 and TRBJ1-1, with no clear D. Germline CDR1 and CDR2: SGHDT and YYEEEE. This CDR3 comprises 14 residues. Trimming left V 3 bases short and J 0 bases short, with 9 bases between. The CDR3 DNA reads TGTGCCAGCAGCTCTGGTGCCATGAACACTGAAGCTTTCTTT. Protein product: CASSSGAMNTEAFF.

This clonotype was seen a few times. The chain is built from TRBV12-3 or TRBV12-4 and TRBJ2-1, with D tentatively TRBD2 (5 bases). V dropped 5 bases and J dropped 7 bases, with 9 bases sitting between them. The length of the CDR3 is 12 residues. This CDR3 is CASSHPGNEQFF. For the CDR3, the DNA is TGTGCCAGCAGTCACCCGGGGAATGAGCAGTTCTTC.

The chain uses TRBV20-1 and TRBJ1-1, with D possibly matching TRBD1 (5 bases). Trimming took 3 bases from V and 5 from J, leaving 19 bases between them. The germline CDR1 and CDR2 sequences are DFQATT and SNEGSKA (reference sequence). The CDR3 has 15 residues. This chain's CDR3 is CSASGLLGGVTEAFF. CDR3 bases: TGCAGTGCTAGTGGTCTCCTGGGGGGAGTAACTGAAGCTTTCTTT.

The rearrangement joins TRBV15 to TRBJ1-1; 8 bases agree with TRBD1. V was clipped by 5 bases and J by 5 bases; unmatched bases: 10. CDR1 and CDR2 (germline): LNHNV, YYDKDF (reference sequence). This CDR3 has 15 residues. The CDR3 coding sequence is TGTGCCACCAGCTACCGGACAGGGTGGGGGACTGAAGCTTTCTTT. Residues: CATSYRTGWGTEAFF. Full variable domain (outside the CDR3, taken from reference TRBV15 and TRBJ1-1): DAMVIQNPRYQVTQFGKPVTLSCSQTLNHNVMYWYQQKSSQAPKLLFHYYDKDFNNEADTPDNFQSRRPNTSFCFLDIRSPGLGDTAMYLCATSYRTGWGTEAFFGQGTRLTVV.

This clonotype was found many times. Here the CDR3 reads CASRLATEAFF. CDR3 coding DNA: TGCGCCAGCAGGCTAGCTACTGAAGCTTTCTTT. This sequence joins TRBV5-1 and TRBJ1-1; unclear D gene. Trimming removed 5 bases at V and 5 bases at J, with 7 bases between. Looked up from germline, CDR1 is SGHRS and CDR2 is YFSETQ. This CDR3 is 11 amino acids long.

The chain combines TRBV5-5 with TRBJ2-1; D unclear. CDR1 is SGHKS and CDR2 is YYEKEE in the germline V gene (reference sequence). The CDR3 runs to 14 residues. Between the trimmed V and J ends, which lost 0 bases and 5 bases, there was a span of 9 bases. The CDR3 nucleotides are TGTGCCAGCAGCTTGGAAGGCAACCACAATGAGCAGTTCTTC. Translating it yields CASSLEGNHNEQFF.